This entry lists 5 T cell receptor beta chains sequenced from one sample in a study of cytomegalovirus exposure and HLA in healthy donors. PCR involved 60 Vbeta and 13 Jbeta primers. Assay: immunoSEQ multiplex PCR; the TCRdb copy retains only in-frame clones and omits some. The data contain around 70,000 clones, under 85% of them singletons. The sequenced sample was PBMCs. Receptor source: a woman aged 40 to 49 in good health and CMV-seropositive.

This CDR3 is CASSDGSSYEQYF. CDR3 DNA sequence: TGTGCCAGCAGTGACGGGAGTTCCTACGAGCAGTACTTC. This rearrangement joins TRBV25-1 to TRBJ2-7, with D possibly being TRBD2 (6 bases). The CDR3 contains 13 residues. V was clipped by 3 bases and J by 1 base, with 7 bases between them. Germline assignment: CDR1 MGHDK and CDR2 SYGVNS.

This chain links TRBV9 with TRBJ2-2, with TRBD2 matching 12 bases. Germline V CDR1 and CDR2: SGDLS, YYNGEE. CDR3 size: 17 residues. Germline trimming cut 2 bases from V and 7 bases from J; bases unmatched to any gene: 9. The CDR3: CASSVRSLAGGHGELFF. In DNA form, the CDR3 reads TGTGCCAGCAGCGTCCGGTCGCTAGCGGGGGGGCACGGGGAGCTGTTTTTT.

The V call is TRBV4-1, the J call TRBJ2-3, with no clear D. The CDR3 consists of 16 residues. Germline CDR1 is MGHRA and CDR2 is YSYEKL. Trimming pared 0 bases from V and 3 bases from J, leaving 13 bases between. This CDR3 is CASSQDNSRLTDTQYF. The CDR3 DNA is TGCGCCAGCAGCCAAGATAATAGCCGGTTGACAGATACGCAGTATTTT.

The chain links TRBV7-3 to TRBJ1-4; weak D call: TRBD1 (5 bases). V was pared by 4 bases and J by 2 bases, with 11 bases between. CDR1 and CDR2 from the germline V gene are SGHTA and FQGTGA. This CDR3 contains 15 residues. CDR3 region: CASSSAGRTNEKLFF. The CDR3 DNA follows: TGTGCCAGCAGCTCGGCAGGGCGGACTAATGAAAAACTGTTTTTT.

A few counts support this clone. The gene calls are TRBV6-1 and TRBJ2-7; 9 positions match TRBD1. Trimming at V came to 7 bases and at J to 2 bases, leaving 6 bases not matched to a gene. The germline CDR1 and CDR2 sequences are MNHNS and SASEGT. CDR3 length: 14 amino acids. The CDR3 is CASKLDRGAYEQYF. In nucleotides, the CDR3 is TGTGCCAGCAAACTGGACAGGGGAGCCTACGAGCAGTACTTC.